Listed below are T cell receptor beta chains from one sample, sequenced in a study of early T cells in non-severe SARS-CoV-2 infection. TCRdb re-called the 5' RACE reads through MiXCR, storing one row per CDR3 protein. The sample holds 85,000 to 100,000 distinct CDR3 sequences, roughly 11% seen once. The sample consisted of whole blood, taken at baseline. The source is an adult who was a healthcare worker with PCR-confirmed SARS-CoV-2 infection or an uninfected control (not recorded which). CDR3s leave out the opening cysteine and the closing phenylalanine or tryptophan.

TRBJ1-1,TRBV29-1,SARPGGASEAF
TRBJ2-7,TRBV7-9,ASSPPAFYEQY
TRBJ1-6,TRBV25-1,ASSEFGSNSPLH
TRBJ1-5,TRBV5-1,ASSFDSNQPQH
TRBJ1-5,TRBV4-1,ASSQDRTNQPQH
TRBJ2-2,TRBV6-5,ASSWGQGAPGELF
TRBJ2-7,TRBV7-9,ASSLSPTFPYEQY
TRBJ2-7,TRBV20-1,SARAPTGDRPYEQY
TRBJ2-2,TRBV24-1,ATSDATGWRTGELF
TRBJ2-3,TRBV12-3/TRBV12-4,ASSLDTMKDTQY
TRBJ2-7,TRBV3-1,ASSQNRVSEQY
TRBJ2-7,TRBV29-1,SVARGSFEQY
TRBJ2-7,TRBV6-2/TRBV6-3,ASRQGPSEQY
TRBJ2-2,TRBV11-2,ASRPTEITNTGELF
TRBJ2-7,TRBV4-1,ASSREGAGSFYEQY
TRBJ2-3,TRBV28,ASRGLAGNTDTQY
TRBJ2-2,TRBV10-2,ASSESTVNTGELF
TRBJ2-7,TRBV7-2,ASSLAPSGTSGAGEQY
TRBJ2-3,TRBV12-3/TRBV12-4,ASSLSSGGPDTQY
TRBJ2-3,TRBV5-1,ASSLEGRTDTQY
TRBJ1-2,TRBV24-1,ATRDSINYGYT
TRBJ2-1,TRBV7-2,ASSLPQTASYNEQF
TRBJ2-1,TRBV4-3,ASSQDLQVSGVAGYNEQF
TRBJ1-2,TRBV27,ASSFTGTGISGYT